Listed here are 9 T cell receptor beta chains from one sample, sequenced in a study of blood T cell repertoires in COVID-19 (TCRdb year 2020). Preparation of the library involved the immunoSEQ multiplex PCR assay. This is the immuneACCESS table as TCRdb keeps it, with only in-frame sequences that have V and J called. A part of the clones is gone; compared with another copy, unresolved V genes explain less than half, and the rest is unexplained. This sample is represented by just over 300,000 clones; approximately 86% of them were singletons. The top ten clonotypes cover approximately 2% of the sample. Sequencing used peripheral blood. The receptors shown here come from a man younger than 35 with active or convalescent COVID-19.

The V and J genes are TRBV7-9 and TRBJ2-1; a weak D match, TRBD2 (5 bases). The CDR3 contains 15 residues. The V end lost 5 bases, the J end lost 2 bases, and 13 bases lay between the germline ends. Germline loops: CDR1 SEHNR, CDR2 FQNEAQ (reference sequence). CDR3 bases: TGTGCCAGCAGCAATCAGAGGGAGCCCTACAATGAGCAGTTCTTC. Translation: CASSNQREPYNEQFF. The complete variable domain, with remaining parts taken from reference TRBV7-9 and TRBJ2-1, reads DTGVSQNPRHKITKRGQNVTFRCDPISEHNRLYWYRQTLGQGPEFLTYFQNEAQLEKSRLLSDRFSAERPKGSFSTLEIQRTEQGDSAMYLCASSNQREPYNEQFFGPGTRLTVL.

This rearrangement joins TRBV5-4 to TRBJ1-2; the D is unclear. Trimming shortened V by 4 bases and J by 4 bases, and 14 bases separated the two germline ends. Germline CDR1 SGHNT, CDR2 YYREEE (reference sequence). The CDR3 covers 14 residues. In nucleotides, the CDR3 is TGTGCCAGCAGCGGCAGTTCCCTCCCCTATGGCTACACCTTC. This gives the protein CASSGSSLPYGYTF.

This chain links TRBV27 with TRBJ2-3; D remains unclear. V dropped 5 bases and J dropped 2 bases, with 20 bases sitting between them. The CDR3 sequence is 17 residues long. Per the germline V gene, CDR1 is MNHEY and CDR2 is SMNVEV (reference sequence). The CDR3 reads CASSPTSRLRPTDTQYF. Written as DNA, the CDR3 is TGTGCCAGCAGTCCCACGTCTAGGTTGCGGCCCACAGATACGCAGTATTTT.

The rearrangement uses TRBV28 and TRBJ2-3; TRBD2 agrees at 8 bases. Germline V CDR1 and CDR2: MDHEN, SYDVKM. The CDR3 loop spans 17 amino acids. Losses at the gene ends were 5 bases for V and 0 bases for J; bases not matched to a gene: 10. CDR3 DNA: TGTGCCAGCAGTCCAAAAAGGACTAGCATAAGCACAGATACGCAGTATTTT. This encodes CASSPKRTSISTDTQYF.

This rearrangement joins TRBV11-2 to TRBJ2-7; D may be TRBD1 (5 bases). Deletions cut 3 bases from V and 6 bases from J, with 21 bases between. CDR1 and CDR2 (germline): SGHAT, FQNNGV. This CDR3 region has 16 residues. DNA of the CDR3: TGTGCCAGCAGCTTGATTGGGGCAGCCCCTCTGTCCGAGCAGTACTTC. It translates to CASSLIGAAPLSEQYF.

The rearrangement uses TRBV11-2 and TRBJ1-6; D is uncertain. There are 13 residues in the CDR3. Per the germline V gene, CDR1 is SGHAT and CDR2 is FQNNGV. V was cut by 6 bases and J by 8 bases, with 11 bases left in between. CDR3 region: CASRPNSYSPLHF. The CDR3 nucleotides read TGTGCCAGCAGACCAAACAGCTATTCACCCCTCCACTTT.

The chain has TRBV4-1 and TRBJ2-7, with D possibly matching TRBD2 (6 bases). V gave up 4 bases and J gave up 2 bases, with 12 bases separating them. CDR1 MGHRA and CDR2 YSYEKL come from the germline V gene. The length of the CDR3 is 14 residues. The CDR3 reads CASSLRGSPYEQYF. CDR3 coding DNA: TGCGCCAGCAGCCTTCGGGGGTCCCCCTACGAGCAGTACTTC.

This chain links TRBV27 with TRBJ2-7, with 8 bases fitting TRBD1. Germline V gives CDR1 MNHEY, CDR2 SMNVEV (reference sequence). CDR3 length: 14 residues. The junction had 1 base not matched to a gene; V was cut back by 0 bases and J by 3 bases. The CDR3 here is CASSLSTGGYEQYF. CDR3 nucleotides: TGTGCCAGCAGTTTATCAACAGGGGGCTACGAGCAGTACTTC.

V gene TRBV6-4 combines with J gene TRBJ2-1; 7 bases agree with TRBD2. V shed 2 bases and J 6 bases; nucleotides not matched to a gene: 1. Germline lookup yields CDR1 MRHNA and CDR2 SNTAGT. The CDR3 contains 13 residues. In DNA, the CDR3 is TGTGCCAGCAGTGACGGGACTACCAATGAGCAGTTCTTC. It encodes CASSDGTTNEQFF.